These 7 T cell receptor beta chains were sequenced from one sample in a study of cytomegalovirus exposure and HLA in healthy donors. Method: immunoSEQ multiplex PCR; TCRdb's copy keeps in-frame clones and lacks some. Altogether 100,000 to 120,000 clones are present, under 85% being singletons, with the ten largest covering 3% to 3.5%. Sample: PBMCs. These TCRs come from a woman between 18 and 29 years old in good health and CMV-seronegative.

V and J are TRBV10-1 and TRBJ2-7, with TRBD1 identical over 11 bases. V lost 8 bases and J lost 2; bases outside the gene matches: 8. The CDR3 loop spans 15 amino acids. Looked up from germline, CDR1 is WNHNN and CDR2 is SYGVQD (reference sequence). CDR3 nucleotide sequence: TGCGCCAGCTCACGGACAGGGGGCAGCGCCTACGAGCAGTACTTC. Its protein is CASSRTGGSAYEQYF.

This clone appeared a single time. The V and J genes are TRBV7-2 and TRBJ1-5, with D perhaps TRBD1 (5 bases). CDR1 SGHTA and CDR2 FQGNSA come from the germline V gene. V lost 4 bases, J lost 2 bases, and 12 bases lay in between. This CDR3 comprises 15 residues. The CDR3 is CASSYQGGGNQPQHF. Written as DNA, the CDR3 is TGTGCCAGCAGCTATCAGGGAGGGGGCAATCAGCCCCAGCATTTT.

The CDR3 sequence is CASSPHGTNEKLFF. CDR3 in DNA: TGTGCCAGCTCTCCCCACGGGACTAATGAAAAACTGTTTTTT. V is TRBV7-9 and J is TRBJ1-4; D ambiguous. With 8 bases removed from V and 2 bases from J, the gap between germline ends came to 12 bases. The CDR3 has 14 residues. CDR1 is SEHNR and CDR2 is FQNEAQ in the germline V gene (reference sequence).

The CDR3 protein is CASSEGTASYEQYF. In DNA, the CDR3 is TGTGCCAGCAGTGAAGGGACAGCCTCCTACGAGCAGTACTTC. The chain joins TRBV6-4 to TRBJ2-7; 7 nucleotides match TRBD1. The V and J ends lost 3 bases and 0 bases, in that order; junction bases with no gene match: 2. Germline V CDR1 and CDR2: MRHNA, SNTAGT. The length of the CDR3 is 14 residues.

This clone appeared a single time. The J gene is TRBJ2-7, the V gene TRBV13; TRBD1 aligns across 8 bases. The length of the CDR3 is 15 residues. Trimming at V came to 5 bases and at J to 3 bases, leaving 9 bases not matched to a gene. The germline V gene has CDR1 PRHDT and CDR2 FYEKMQ (reference sequence). This CDR3 is CASSREGQGLYEQYF. CDR3 nucleotides: TGTGCCAGCAGCCGAGAAGGACAGGGCCTCTACGAGCAGTACTTC.

The chain uses TRBV6-5 and TRBJ1-1; D uncertain. This CDR3 is 15 amino acids long. The V gene lost 0 bases and the J gene lost 1 base, with 9 bases spanning the gap. Germline V gives CDR1 MNHEY, CDR2 SVGAGI. Here the CDR3 DNA reads TGTGCCAGCAGTTACTCGTCTATAGAGAACACTGAAGCTTTCTTT. It specifies CASSYSSIENTEAFF.

The chain recombines TRBV5-1 with TRBJ2-3; TRBD2 is a possible D gene (6 bases). The length of the CDR3 is 15 residues. Trimming cost V 0 bases and J 1 base, with 9 bases left between them. CDR1 is SGHRS and CDR2 is YFSETQ in the germline V gene. The CDR3 loop is CASSLATGGTDTQYF. CDR3 bases: TGCGCCAGCAGCTTGGCCACGGGGGGCACAGATACGCAGTATTTT. The full variable domain, its missing parts supplied by reference TRBV5-1 and TRBJ2-3, is KAGVTQTPRYLIKTRGQQVTLSCSPISGHRSVSWYQQTPGQGLQFLFEYFSETQRNKGNFPGRFSGRQFSNSRSEMNVSTLELGDSALYLCASSLATGGTDTQYFGPGTRLTVL.